The clone carrying this T cell receptor beta chain was picked up a small number of times. These data are taken from a study of blood T cell repertoires in COVID-19. Study in general: Acute and convalescent COVID-19 samples came from the United States, Italy and Spain. PBMCs, B-cell-depleted T cells, or T cells provided the cDNA or gDNA that made up the material.

Original data processing: Reference gene primer amplification yielded estimated nucleated cell counts. Data came from immunoSEQ multiplex PCR; TCRdb stores just in-frame clones and leaves some out. V, J and clone size were drawn from that table, and D and trimming were deduced from the DNA. The sample has some 100,000 clones; around 85% are singletons. CDR3 length: 13 amino acids. The germline V gene encodes CDR1 SGHDT and CDR2 YYEEEE. V was pared by 4 bases and J by 6 bases, with 4 bases of the junction left unmatched. The sequencing input was peripheral blood. The receptor was isolated from a woman aged 60-70 years with acute or convalescent COVID-19. The J gene is TRBJ1-2, the V gene TRBV5-6; 9 bases are shared with TRBD1. The CDR3: CASSDTGGNGYTF. CDR3 bases: TGTGCCAGCAGCGATACAGGGGGCAATGGCTACACCTTC.